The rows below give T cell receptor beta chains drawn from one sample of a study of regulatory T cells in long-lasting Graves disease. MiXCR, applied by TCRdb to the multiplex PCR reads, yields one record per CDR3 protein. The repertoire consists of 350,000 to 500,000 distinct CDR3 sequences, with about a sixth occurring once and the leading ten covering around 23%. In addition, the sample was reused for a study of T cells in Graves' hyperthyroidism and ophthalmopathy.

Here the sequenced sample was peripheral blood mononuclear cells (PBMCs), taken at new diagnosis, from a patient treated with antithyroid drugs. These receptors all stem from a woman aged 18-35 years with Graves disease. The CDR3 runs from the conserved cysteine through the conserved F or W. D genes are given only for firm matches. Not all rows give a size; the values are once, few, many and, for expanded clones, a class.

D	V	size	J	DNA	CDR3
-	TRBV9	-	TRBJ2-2	TGTGCCAGCAGCGCCCCCCGCGAGAAGGGGGTGGACACCGGGGAGCTGTTTTTT	CASSAPREKGVDTGELFF
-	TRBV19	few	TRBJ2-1	TGTGCCAGTAGTATTCAGGGGGGCTACAATGAGCAGTTCTTC	CASSIQGGYNEQFF
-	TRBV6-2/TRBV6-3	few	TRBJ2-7	TGTGCCAGCATCCGGGACTTAGCCTACGAGCAGTACTTC	CASIRDLAYEQYF
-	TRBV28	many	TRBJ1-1	TGTGCCAGCAGTTCCATCAGGGACCGGCAACACGGGGCTGAAGCTTTCTTT	CASSSIRDRQHGAEAFF
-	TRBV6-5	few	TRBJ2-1	TGTGCCAGCAGTTCAGGTTTGGATGAGCAGTTCTTC	CASSSGLDEQFF
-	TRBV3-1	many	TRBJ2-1	TGTGCCAGCAGCCAAGCGGGACCCGCCAATGAGCAGTTCTTC	CASSQAGPANEQFF
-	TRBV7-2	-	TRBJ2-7	TGTGCCAGCAGCTTAGGGGGAGGGGGGCGGGCGTCAACCTACGAGCAGTACTTC	CASSLGGGGRASTYEQYF
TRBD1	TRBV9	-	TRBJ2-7	TGTGCCAGCAGCGGAAGGGACAGGGTCGACGAGCAGTACTTC	CASSGRDRVDEQYF
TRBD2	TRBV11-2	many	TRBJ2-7	TGTGCCAGCACCCTCAGCGGGAGGGTCCACGAGCAGTACTTC	CASTLSGRVHEQYF
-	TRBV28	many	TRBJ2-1	TGTGCCAGCAGTTTATTTGCAGGCGGGAACGACTTGGTCGATGAGCAGTTCTTC	CASSLFAGGNDLVDEQFF
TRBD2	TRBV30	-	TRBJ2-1	TGTGCCTGGAGTGATCCCGGGACTAGCGGGAGGGAGTATGAGCAGTTCTTC	CAWSDPGTSGREYEQFF
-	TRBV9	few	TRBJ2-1	TGTGCCAGCAGCGTAGGGACCACTAGATATGAGCAGTTCTTC	CASSVGTTRYEQFF
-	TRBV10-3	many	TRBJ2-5	TGTGCCATCAGTGAGTCCGGAGAGACCCAGTACTTC	CAISESGETQYF
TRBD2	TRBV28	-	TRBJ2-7	TGTGCCAGCAGTTTGAGCGGGGGCCGGAGCTACGAGCAGTACTTC	CASSLSGGRSYEQYF
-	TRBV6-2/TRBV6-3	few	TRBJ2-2	TGTGCCAGCAGTGAGATAGCTACCACCGGGGAGCTGTTTTTT	CASSEIATTGELFF
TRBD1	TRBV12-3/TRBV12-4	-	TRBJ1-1	TGTGCCAGCAACCCAGGACAGGTTCGGACTGAAGCTTTCTTT	CASNPGQVRTEAFF
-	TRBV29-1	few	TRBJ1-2	TGCATCGTCGCTCGGGACCCTAACTATGGCTACACCTTC	CIVARDPNYGYTF
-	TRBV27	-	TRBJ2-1	TGTGCCAGCAGTTTGACAGGAGCCTACGAGCAGTTCTTC	CASSLTGAYEQFF
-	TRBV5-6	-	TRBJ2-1	TGTGCCAGCAGCTTGGGACCGGGAGCTCCCCACAATGAGCAGTTCTTC	CASSLGPGAPHNEQFF
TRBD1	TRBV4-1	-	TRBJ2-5	TGCGCCAGCAGCCAAGATGCGGACAGGGGTGGGGAGACCCAGTACTTC	CASSQDADRGGETQYF
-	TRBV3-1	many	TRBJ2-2	TGTGCCAGCAGCACAGGCCAGACGAACACCGGGGAGCTGTTTTTT	CASSTGQTNTGELFF
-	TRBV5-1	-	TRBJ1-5	TGCGCCAGCAGCTTGGGGGCGGGGGGGCACAATCAGCCCCAGCATTTT	CASSLGAGGHNQPQHF
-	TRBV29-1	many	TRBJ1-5	TGCAGCGTAGCGTCAGGGGTTAGCAATCAGCCCCAGCATTTT	CSVASGVSNQPQHF
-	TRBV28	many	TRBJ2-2	TGTGCCAGCAGTTTGTCCCCCCAGGTTAACACCGGGGAGCTGTTTTTT	CASSLSPQVNTGELFF
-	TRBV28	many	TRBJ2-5	TGTGCCAGCAGTTACCGGGACGGCCAAGAGACCCAGTACTTC	CASSYRDGQETQYF
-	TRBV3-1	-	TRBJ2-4	TGTGCCAGCAACCAAGAGACAGGAGTCAAAAACATTCAGTACTTC	CASNQETGVKNIQYF
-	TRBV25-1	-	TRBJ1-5	TGTGCCAGCAGTGAAGTCGGGGCAAATCAGCCCCAGCATTTT	CASSEVGANQPQHF
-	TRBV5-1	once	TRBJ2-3	TGCGCCAGCAGCACTCCCACAGGGTCAGATACGCAGTATTTT	CASSTPTGSDTQYF
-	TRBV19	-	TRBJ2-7	TGTGCCAGTAGTAGAGGATTCCAGGGTGAGGTCTACGAGCAGTACTTC	CASSRGFQGEVYEQYF
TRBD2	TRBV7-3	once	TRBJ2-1	TGTGCCAGCAGCTTAGCCCTGACTAGCGGGAGTAACAATGAGCAGTTCTTC	CASSLALTSGSNNEQFF
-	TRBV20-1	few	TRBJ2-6	TGCAGTGCCAGGGATACTGGGGCCAACGTCCTGACTTTC	CSARDTGANVLTF
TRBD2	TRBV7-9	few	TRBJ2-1	TGTGCCAGCAGCTTAGCCCAGGGACTAGCGGGAGCCTACAATGAGCAGTTCTTC	CASSLAQGLAGAYNEQFF
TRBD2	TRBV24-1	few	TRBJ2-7	TGTGCCACCAGTGATGCCGGGACTAGCGGCTACGAGCAGTACTTC	CATSDAGTSGYEQYF
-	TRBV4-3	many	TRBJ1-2	TGCGCCAGCAGCCAAGACAGGGTGGGGAACTATGGCTACACCTTC	CASSQDRVGNYGYTF
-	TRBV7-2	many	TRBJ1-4	TGTGCCAGCAGCTTAGCCCACGGCAATGAAAAACTGTTTTTT	CASSLAHGNEKLFF
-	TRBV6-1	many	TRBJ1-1	TGTGCCAGCAGTGAAGGAGTCAGACGCCGGACTGAAGCTTTCTTT	CASSEGVRRRTEAFF